Below, 9 T cell receptor beta chains from the same sample are listed, as sequenced in a study of molecular identifiers for immune sequencing clone quantification. In TCRdb, the PCR reads were re-called with MiXCR into one record per CDR3 protein. This sample has 600,000 to 650,000 distinct CDR3 sequences, with nearly 20% found just once. Source material: naive CD8+ T cells from blood, with Jurkat cell RNA spiked in. Regarding subset: FACS-sorted CD8+CD4-CCR7+CD45RA+ naive T cells. These receptors were taken from a human donor in good health. Some libraries in this study had Jurkat cell RNA spiked in.

This clonotype was picked up many times. The J gene is TRBJ1-2, the V gene TRBV13; TRBD1 matches at 8 bases. The trim removed 0 bases at V and 3 bases at J, leaving 3 bases unmatched. The germline V gene has CDR1 PRHDT and CDR2 FYEKMQ (reference sequence). This CDR3 is 15 amino acids long. CDR3 in amino acids: CASSLGDREDYGYTF. The CDR3, as DNA: TGTGCCAGCAGCTTAGGGGACAGGGAAGACTATGGCTACACCTTC.

This clonotype was counted only a few times. This sequence joins TRBV9 and TRBJ2-7; 7 positions match TRBD1. The V gene end was trimmed by 3 bases and the J gene end by 0 bases; junction bases not matched to a gene: 9. CDR3 length equals 16 residues. Germline CDR1 reads SGDLS; CDR2 reads YYNGEE. As DNA, the CDR3 is TGTGCCAGCAGCGAGGGGGCAGGGCCGAGCTCCTACGAGCAGTACTTC. Translated: CASSEGAGPSSYEQYF.

The table lists this clonotype with many counts. The genes are TRBV3-1 and TRBJ2-1; no reliable D call. The V and J ends lost 0 bases and 9 bases respectively, with 12 bases between them. CDR3 length: 14 residues. Germline CDR1 reads LGHDT; CDR2 reads YNNKEL (reference sequence). The CDR3 protein is CASSQELGSTEQFF. CDR3 bases: TGTGCCAGCAGCCAAGAGTTGGGGTCGACTGAGCAGTTCTTC.

This clonotype was observed many times. The rearrangement joins TRBV27 to TRBJ2-7; 8 bases align to TRBD1. Losses at the gene ends were 6 bases for V and 3 bases for J; bases not matched to a gene: 7. Germline CDR1 is MNHEY and CDR2 is SMNVEV (reference sequence). The CDR3 length is 14 residues. The CDR3 DNA reads TGTGCCAGCAGATACAGGGGGGCAAGCTACGAGCAGTACTTC. Amino acids: CASRYRGASYEQYF.

V and J are TRBV20-1 and TRBJ2-1, with 7 nucleotides matching TRBD1. Looked up from germline, CDR1 is DFQATT and CDR2 is SNEGSKA (reference sequence). The V gene end was trimmed by 1 base and the J gene end by 4 bases; junction bases not matched to a gene: 16. This CDR3 is 18 amino acids long. In DNA, the CDR3 is TGCAGTGCTAGAGTTATACTACTTTCAGGGGGAGATTACAATGAGCAGTTCTTC. This codes for CSARVILLSGGDYNEQFF.

This clonotype was seen more than once but under ten times. A much larger clone differs by one base, so this may be a read error. V gene TRBV7-6 combines with J gene TRBJ2-3, with D possibly TRBD1 on 6 matching bases. Germline V CDR1 and CDR2: SGHVS, FNYEAQ. This CDR3 is 14 amino acids long. CDR3 DNA sequence: TGTGCCGGCAGCAAGAAGACAGGAAGGGATACGCAGTATTTT. Translation gives CAGSKKTGRDTQYF.

This clonotype was counted ten times or more. The chain couples TRBV20-1 to TRBJ2-7, with a possible D match to TRBD1 (5 bases). CDR3 length: 14 residues. Germline V gene sequence: CDR1 DFQATT, CDR2 SNEGSKA (reference sequence). Trimming left V 0 bases short and J 2 bases short, with 11 bases between. The CDR3 protein is CSARDSRGTYEQYF. In DNA, the CDR3 is TGCAGTGCTAGAGATAGTAGGGGAACCTACGAGCAGTACTTC.

This clonotype was recorded many times. The J gene is TRBJ2-7, the V gene TRBV7-9; TRBD1 agrees at 10 bases. The junction had 10 bases not matched to a gene; V was cut back by 5 bases and J by 6 bases. Germline V gene sequence: CDR1 SEHNR, CDR2 FQNEAQ (reference sequence). The CDR3 contains 15 residues. DNA for the CDR3: TGTGCCAGCAGCAGACCCGGGACAGGGGTTTTCGAGCAGTACTTC. Translated, it gives CASSRPGTGVFEQYF. Full variable domain (remainder filled in from reference TRBV7-9 and TRBJ2-7): DTGVSQNPRHKITKRGQNVTFRCDPISEHNRLYWYRQTLGQGPEFLTYFQNEAQLEKSRLLSDRFSAERPKGSFSTLEIQRTEQGDSAMYLCASSRPGTGVFEQYFGPGTRLTVT.

This clonotype was recorded at least ten times. The chain recombines TRBV24-1 with TRBJ2-3; 7 bases agree with TRBD2. The CDR3 is made up of 13 amino acids. The germline V gene encodes CDR1 KGHDR and CDR2 SFDVKD. Trimming cost V 4 bases and J 5 bases; bases outside gene matches: 2. Here the CDR3 reads CATSDSGIDTQYF. CDR3 bases: TGTGCCACCAGTGACAGCGGGATAGATACGCAGTATTTT.